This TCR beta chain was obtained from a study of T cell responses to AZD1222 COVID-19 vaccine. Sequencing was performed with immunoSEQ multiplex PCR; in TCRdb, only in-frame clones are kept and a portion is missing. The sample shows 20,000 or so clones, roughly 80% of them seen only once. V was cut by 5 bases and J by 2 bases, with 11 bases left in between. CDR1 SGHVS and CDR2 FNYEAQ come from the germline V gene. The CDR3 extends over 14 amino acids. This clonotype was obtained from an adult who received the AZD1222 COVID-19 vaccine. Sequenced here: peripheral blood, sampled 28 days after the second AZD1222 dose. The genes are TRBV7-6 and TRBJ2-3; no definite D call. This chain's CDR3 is CASSQTDPTDTQYF. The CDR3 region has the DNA TGTGCCAGCAGCCAGACGGACCCCACAGATACGCAGTATTTT.